The 12 T cell receptor beta chains in this list originate from one sample, sequenced in a study of blood T cell repertoires in COVID-19. Assay: immunoSEQ multiplex PCR; the TCRdb copy retains only in-frame clones and omits some. Among roughly 180,000 clones listed, 86% were seen once. Sequencing input: PBMCs or T cells enriched from blood (not recorded which). These receptors came from a woman in her twenties or thirties who had recovered from COVID-19.

This chain links TRBV3-1 (or the pseudogene TRBV3-2) with TRBJ2-2; the D is unclear. Germline V gene lookup returns CDR1 LGHDT and CDR2 YNNKEL (reference sequence). The length of the CDR3 is 14 residues. The ends were cut back, 6 bases at V and 2 bases at J, with 10 bases in the middle. CDR3 protein: CASRREVNTGELFF. The CDR3 nucleotides are TGTGCCAGCAGACGAGAGGTTAACACCGGGGAGCTGTTTTTT.

This chain links TRBV29-1 with TRBJ2-1; a possible D gene is TRBD2 (6 bases). The CDR3 loop spans 12 amino acids. Germline V gene data show CDR1 as SQVTM and CDR2 as ANQGSEA. V lost 5 bases, J lost 5 bases, and 10 bases lay in between. CDR3 region: CSVLAENNEQFF. The DNA for the CDR3 is TGCAGCGTTTTAGCGGAAAACAATGAGCAGTTCTTC.

The chain combines TRBV7-2 with TRBJ2-5; 7 bases align to TRBD2. Germline V gene sequence: CDR1 SGHTA, CDR2 FQGNSA. With V trimmed by 1 base and J by 4 bases, 9 bases remained unmatched. The CDR3 has 16 residues. CDR3 residues: CASSLVWAGDRETQYF. The DNA for the CDR3 is TGTGCCAGCAGCTTAGTATGGGCGGGAGACAGAGAGACCCAGTACTTC.

The chain is built from TRBV9 and TRBJ2-1; possible D gene TRBD2, 6 bases. Germline lookup yields CDR1 SGDLS and CDR2 YYNGEE. With 0 bases removed from V and 2 bases from J, the gap between germline ends came to 6 bases. The length of the CDR3 is 14 residues. The CDR3 DNA follows: TGTGCCAGCAGCGTAGGCGGGGCCTACAATGAGCAGTTCTTC. This sequence encodes CASSVGGAYNEQFF.

The V gene is TRBV7-2, the J gene TRBJ2-3; 12 positions agree with TRBD2. This CDR3 has 19 residues. CDR1 is SGHTA, CDR2 FQGNSA, per germline. The V segment lost 5 bases and the J segment 6 bases; nucleotides outside the gene matches: 18. The CDR3: CASSPDRPLAGGPYDTQYF. The CDR3 nucleotides are TGTGCCAGCAGCCCGGACAGACCCCTAGCGGGAGGGCCGTACGATACGCAGTATTTT. Full variable domain (missing parts from reference TRBV7-2 and TRBJ2-3): GAGVSQSPSNKVTEKGKDVELRCDPISGHTALYWYRQSLGQGLEFLIYFQGNSAPDKSGLPSDRFSAERTGGSVSTLTIQRTQQEDSAVYLCASSPDRPLAGGPYDTQYFGPGTRLTVL.

Remarks on this clone: One junction end disagrees with the germline gene, perhaps due to a read error. The V call is TRBV28, the J call TRBJ1-2; 7 bases are shared with TRBD1. The CDR3 spans 13 residues. Germline values: CDR1 MDHEN, CDR2 SYDVKM. CDR3 sequence reads: CACRQGYSYGYTF. CDR3 sequence (DNA): TGTGCCTGCAGACAGGGTTATTCCTATGGCTACACCTTC.

The gene calls are TRBV5-6 and TRBJ1-6; maybe TRBD1 (6 bases). Germline V gives CDR1 SGHDT, CDR2 YYEEEE. Trimming pared 4 bases from V and 6 bases from J, leaving 11 bases between. The CDR3 is 14 amino acids. This chain's CDR3 is CASSRTGINSPLHF. In DNA, the CDR3 is TGTGCCAGCAGCCGCACAGGGATTAATTCACCCCTCCACTTT.

The rearrangement links TRBV10-3 to TRBJ2-2; the match to TRBD2 covers 13 bases. The CDR3 contains 16 residues. The J segment lost 8 bases and the V segment lost 8 bases, leaving 11 bases of the junction unmatched. Germline lookup yields CDR1 ENHRY and CDR2 SYGVKD. The CDR3 sequence is CAIGRLAGGLEGELFF. CDR3 sequence (DNA): TGTGCCATCGGCAGACTAGCGGGAGGCCTCGAGGGGGAGCTGTTTTTT.

CDR3 sequence (DNA): TGTGCCAGCAGCCATGACAGGGCCTATGGCTACACCTTC. Protein: CASSHDRAYGYTF. V is TRBV7-9 and J is TRBJ1-2, with TRBD1 matching 7 bases. The V and J ends lost 5 bases and 4 bases, in that order; junction bases with no gene match: 4. Germline CDR1 SEHNR, CDR2 FQNEAQ (reference sequence). There are 13 residues in the CDR3. Variable domain in full (rest from reference TRBV7-9 and TRBJ1-2): DTGVSQNPRHKITKRGQNVTFRCDPISEHNRLYWYRQTLGQGPEFLTYFQNEAQLEKSRLLSDRFSAERPKGSFSTLEIQRTEQGDSAMYLCASSHDRAYGYTFGSGTRLTVV.

The genes are TRBV7-2 and TRBJ2-5, with 7 bases that match TRBD2. J was trimmed by 5 bases and V by 1 base; bases with no gene match: 7. The CDR3 runs 15 residues. Germline CDR1 SGHTA, CDR2 FQGNSA. CDR3 DNA: TGTGCCAGCAGCTTAGGATCGGGACTAACCGAGACCCAGTACTTC. Its translation: CASSLGSGLTETQYF.

J is TRBJ2-2 and V is TRBV9; 10 bases are a match to TRBD2. V trimming: 0 bases; J trimming: 6 bases; junction bases outside the gene matches: 8. The CDR3 runs 17 residues. The germline V gene encodes CDR1 SGDLS and CDR2 YYNGEE. Here the CDR3 reads CASSVVYGAGGAGELFF. The DNA of the CDR3 is TGTGCCAGCAGCGTAGTTTATGGAGCGGGAGGGGCCGGGGAGCTGTTTTTT.

The J gene is TRBJ1-3, the V gene TRBV3-1 (or the pseudogene TRBV3-2), with D tentatively TRBD1 (5 bases). The CDR3 length is 14 residues. CDR1 and CDR2 from the germline V gene are LGHDT and YNNKEL (reference sequence). Trimming cost V 4 bases and J 5 bases, with 12 bases left between them. The CDR3, as DNA: TGTGCCAGCAGCCGGAGGGACGGCAGAAACACCATATATTTT. Amino acid sequence: CASSRRDGRNTIYF.